The 32 T cell receptor beta chains below come from one sample, sequenced in a study of HIV-infected patients and healthy controls. One entry per CDR3 protein results from TCRdb running MiXCR on the 5' RACE reads. Found here are 55,000 to 70,000 distinct CDR3 sequences, approximately 21% of them singletons; the top ten hold more than 1.2%. Sequencing was carried out using CD4+ T cells from blood. These TCRs come from a human donor in good health.

In its sample, this clonotype was seen a few times. The CDR3 region has the DNA TGTGCCAGCAGCCCTTTCAGGTTCAGCTCCTACAATGAGCAGTTCTTC. It yields the protein CASSPFRFSSYNEQFF. The chain couples TRBV6-2 or TRBV6-3 to TRBJ2-1; D is undetermined. Germline V gene data show CDR1 as MNHEY and CDR2 as SVGEGT. CDR3 size: 16 residues. V shed 6 bases and J shed 0 bases, with 15 bases lying between them.

V is TRBV19 and J is TRBJ1-2; D is ambiguous. The V gene's germline CDR1 is LNHDA and CDR2 SQIVND (reference sequence). V lost 10 bases and J 2 bases, leaving 11 bases between the germline ends. The length of the CDR3 is 12 residues. The CDR3 loop reads CATKDGNYGYTF. CDR3 sequence (DNA): TGTGCCACCAAGGACGGGAACTATGGCTACACCTTC.

This clonotype was seen at least ten times. The J gene is TRBJ2-1, the V gene TRBV29-1; TRBD2 is a possible D gene (5 bases). Germline V lookup: CDR1 SQVTM, CDR2 ANQGSEA. The CDR3 runs 10 residues. The CDR3 sequence: CSVTRGEQFF. The CDR3 DNA sequence: TGCAGTGTTACCCGGGGTGAGCAGTTCTTC.

This clonotype has at least ten counts. The genes are TRBV25-1 and TRBJ1-1; no reliable D call. The CDR3 has 12 amino acids. The V and J ends lost 5 bases and 5 bases respectively, with 9 bases between them. The V gene's germline CDR1 is MGHDK and CDR2 SYGVNS. CDR3 sequence reads: CASSQPGTEAFF. CDR3 DNA: TGTGCCAGCAGTCAACCCGGGACTGAAGCTTTCTTT.

The table lists this clonotype with a few counts. V usage is TRBV24-1 and J usage is TRBJ1-6, with 9 bases identical to TRBD1. V was clipped by 7 bases and J by 0 bases; unmatched bases: 9. The CDR3 totals 18 residues. CDR1 is KGHDR and CDR2 is SFDVKD in the germline V gene. The CDR3 is CATRRGQGTYSYNSPLHF. Here the CDR3 DNA reads TGTGCCACCAGGCGGGGACAGGGAACTTACTCCTATAATTCACCCCTCCACTTT.

The chain combines TRBV29-1 with TRBJ2-6; possibly TRBD1 or TRBD2 for D (5 bases each). This CDR3 region has 15 residues. The germline CDR1 and CDR2 sequences are SQVTM and ANQGSEA. The V end was cut by 7 bases, the J end by 2 bases, with 15 bases between. The CDR3 region has the DNA TGCAGCGCTACTGAGGGGTACCCTGGGGCCAACGTCCTGACTTTC. Translation gives CSATEGYPGANVLTF. Full variable domain (outside the CDR3, taken from reference TRBV29-1 and TRBJ2-6): SAVISQKPSRDICQRGTSLTIQCQVDSQVTMMFWYRQQPGQSLTLIATANQGSEATYESGFVIDKFPISRPNLTFSTLTVSNMSPEDSSIYLCSATEGYPGANVLTFGAGSRLTVL.

DNA for the CDR3: TGTGCCAGCAGCGTTAGTAACGGTCAAAACATTCAGTACTTC. Protein product: CASSVSNGQNIQYF. The gene calls are TRBV7-2 and TRBJ2-4; D unresolved. Trimming cost V 5 bases and J 5 bases, with 13 bases left between them. CDR1 and CDR2 (germline): SGHTA, FQGNSA. CDR3 size: 14 residues.

This clonotype was found a few times. The chain links TRBV19 to TRBJ1-4; the D gene is possibly TRBD1 (5 bases). Trimming pared 5 bases from V and 0 bases from J, leaving 16 bases between. The V gene's germline CDR1 is LNHDA and CDR2 SQIVND (reference sequence). The CDR3 has 17 residues. CDR3 in amino acids: CASSPVGRGTTNEKLFF. The CDR3 nucleotides read TGTGCCAGTAGTCCCGTCGGGAGGGGAACAACTAATGAAAAACTGTTTTTT. The full variable domain, its missing parts supplied by reference TRBV19 and TRBJ1-4, is DGGITQSPKYLFRKEGQNVTLSCEQNLNHDAMYWYRQDPGQGLRLIYYSQIVNDFQKGDIAEGYSVSREKKESFPLTVTSAQKNPTAFYLCASSPVGRGTTNEKLFFGSGTQLSVL.

About this clonotype itself: A single base separates this from a much larger clone, so it may be a read error. The chain recombines TRBV3-1 with TRBJ2-7; TRBD2 is a possible D gene (5 bases). Between the trimmed V and J ends, which lost 5 bases and 4 bases, there was a span of 9 bases. Germline V gene data show CDR1 as LGHDT and CDR2 as YNNKEL (reference sequence). This CDR3 is 12 amino acids long. CDR3 residues: CASSKGGYEQYF. The DNA for the CDR3 is TGTGCCAGCAGCAAAGGAGGATACGAGCAGTACTTC.

The genes are TRBV10-2 and TRBJ1-2, with D maybe TRBD1 (5 bases). Germline CDR1 and CDR2: WSHSY and SAAADI. This CDR3 region has 13 residues. V lost 8 bases and J 0 bases, leaving 10 bases between the germline ends. Here the CDR3 reads CASGLQANYGYTF. CDR3 nucleotides: TGCGCCAGCGGATTACAGGCTAACTATGGCTACACCTTC.

V usage is TRBV5-4 and J usage is TRBJ1-2; the D gene is possibly TRBD1 (6 bases). Looked up from germline, CDR1 is SGHNT and CDR2 is YYREEE (reference sequence). The CDR3 is 15 amino acids. With 0 bases removed from V and 4 bases from J, the gap between germline ends came to 13 bases. The CDR3: CASSLGSVRGYGYTF. The DNA for the CDR3 is TGTGCCAGCAGCTTGGGTTCGGTCAGGGGCTATGGCTACACCTTC.

This clonotype was seen ten or more times. The gene calls are TRBV2 and TRBJ1-2, with D tentatively TRBD1 (6 bases). CDR1 and CDR2 (germline): SNHLY, FYNNEI. The CDR3 sequence is 14 residues long. V lost 1 base, J lost 2 bases, and 8 bases lay in between. The CDR3 DNA follows: TGTGCCAGCAGTGAAGGGACAGCCAACTATGGCTACACCTTC. Encoded protein: CASSEGTANYGYTF.

This clonotype has more than one count but fewer than ten. The chain has TRBV6-1 and TRBJ2-5; unclear D gene. CDR1 and CDR2 from the germline V gene are MNHNS and SASEGT. The ends were cut back, 4 bases at V and 7 bases at J, with 10 bases in the middle. The CDR3 runs to 12 residues. In nucleotides, the CDR3 is TGTGCCAGCAGTGCACAGAGAAGGACCCAGTACTTC. This translates into CASSAQRRTQYF.

A few counts support this clonotype. The rearrangement joins TRBV6-1 to TRBJ2-1; possibly TRBD2 for D (6 bases). Looked up from germline, CDR1 is MNHNS and CDR2 is SASEGT. The CDR3 is made up of 15 amino acids. The V end lost 3 bases, the J end lost 3 bases, and 12 bases lay between the germline ends. The DNA for the CDR3 is TGTGCCAGCAGTGAGGGGCTAGCGAACTACAATGAGCAGTTCTTC. Translating gives CASSEGLANYNEQFF.

In the case of this clonotype: The germline gene is not matched at one end of the junction; a read error may be the cause. The chain combines TRBV14 with TRBJ2-3, with 7 bases aligning to TRBD2. The CDR3 has 15 amino acids. Germline assignment: CDR1 SGHDN and CDR2 FVKESK. In DNA form, the CDR3 reads TGTGTCAGCAGCCTGCAGCGGGGAATCAGGGATACGCAGTATTTT. It yields the protein CVSSLQRGIRDTQYF. The entire variable domain, with the rest obtained from reference TRBV14 and TRBJ2-3, is as follows: EAGVTQFPSHSVIEKGQTVTLRCDPISGHDNLYWYRRVMGKEIKFLLHFVKESKQDESGMPNNRFLAERTGGTYSTLKVQPAELEDSGVYFCVSSLQRGIRDTQYFGPGTRLTVL.

The gene calls are TRBV11-2 and TRBJ2-7, with a tentative D call TRBD1 (5 bases). The CDR3 has 15 amino acids. V was shortened by 1 base and J by 0 bases, with 10 bases between the two germline ends. Per the germline V gene, CDR1 is SGHAT and CDR2 is FQNNGV. The CDR3 DNA reads TGTGCCAGCAGCTTAGTGCAGGGTAGCTCCTACGAGCAGTACTTC. Translating gives CASSLVQGSSYEQYF.

This clonotype was found a few times. The chain carries TRBV7-2 and TRBJ1-3, with unresolved D. The CDR3 is 15 amino acids. Germline CDR1 is SGHTA and CDR2 is FQGNSA. V shed 0 bases and J shed 2 bases, with 8 bases lying between them. The CDR3: CASSLAPAAGNTIYF. Written as DNA, the CDR3 is TGTGCCAGCAGCTTAGCGCCGGCAGCTGGAAACACCATATATTTT.

This clonotype has more than one count but fewer than ten. The gene calls are TRBV6-5 and TRBJ2-7; 13 bases align to TRBD2. This CDR3 comprises 13 residues. J lost 6 bases, V lost 6 bases, and 2 bases had no gene match. Germline loops: CDR1 MNHEY, CDR2 SVGAGI. The CDR3 reads CASSWTSGSEQYF. In DNA, the CDR3 is TGTGCCAGCAGCTGGACTAGCGGGAGCGAGCAGTACTTC.

This sequence joins TRBV10-2 and TRBJ2-7, with D unclear. The V end was cut by 6 bases, the J end by 1 base, with 7 bases between. The length of the CDR3 is 12 residues. The V gene's germline CDR1 is WSHSY and CDR2 SAAADI. Here the CDR3 reads CASRAESYEQYF. The CDR3 DNA reads TGCGCCAGCAGGGCCGAGTCCTACGAGCAGTACTTC.

A few counts support this clonotype. The chain uses TRBV20-1 and TRBJ2-7; perhaps D is TRBD1 or TRBD2 (6 bases each). Germline V lookup: CDR1 DFQATT, CDR2 SNEGSKA (reference sequence). CDR3 length equals 13 residues. The CDR3 region is CSYVGGHSYEQYF. In nucleotides, the CDR3 is TGCAGCTACGTGGGGGGACACTCCTACGAGCAGTACTTC.

CDR3 amino acids: CASSKNLDISQYF. The CDR3 bases are TGTGCCAGCAGTAAAAACCTGGACATTTCGCAGTATTTT. The V and J genes are TRBV28 and TRBJ2-3; perhaps TRBD1 as D (5 bases). Germline CDR1 MDHEN, CDR2 SYDVKM. The CDR3 consists of 13 residues. V was trimmed by 5 bases and J by 10 bases, leaving 16 bases between them.

The chain couples TRBV7-2 to TRBJ1-1; no firm D call. From germline, CDR1 is SGHTA and CDR2 FQGNSA. Trimming stripped 3 bases from V and 1 base from J, with 15 bases between. The CDR3 is made up of 16 amino acids. The CDR3 region has the DNA TGTGCCAGCAGCTTTCATGTCTACGGTGAGAACACTGAAGCTTTCTTT. Translating it yields CASSFHVYGENTEAFF.

In this sample, this clonotype turned up many times. The V and J genes are TRBV29-1 and TRBJ2-1; D might be TRBD2 (5 bases). The germline V and J ends were trimmed by 0 bases and 0 bases, with 18 bases remaining between them. Germline CDR1 reads SQVTM; CDR2 reads ANQGSEA. The CDR3 loop spans 18 amino acids. The CDR3 coding sequence is TGCAGCGTTGAAGATCAAGCCGGGTTCGGGGTCTCCTACAATGAGCAGTTCTTC. Its translation: CSVEDQAGFGVSYNEQFF.

This clonotype was detected only a few times. The J gene is TRBJ2-5, the V gene TRBV6-1; 11 nucleotides align to TRBD2. The CDR3 runs to 15 residues. Per the germline V gene, CDR1 is MNHNS and CDR2 is SASEGT. The V segment lost 8 bases and the J segment 7 bases; nucleotides outside the gene matches: 12. The CDR3 nucleotides are TGTGCCAGCCACACCGGGACTAGCGGAGGGGGGACCCAGTACTTC. Amino acids: CASHTGTSGGGTQYF.

The CDR3 nucleotides read TGCGCCAGCAGCTTGGGACCTGCTGGGACAGGGATGGTGGAAGCTTTCTTT. This encodes CASSLGPAGTGMVEAFF. The J gene is TRBJ1-1, the V gene TRBV5-1, with 9 positions matching TRBD1. This CDR3 region has 17 residues. The trim removed 0 bases at V and 8 bases at J, leaving 14 bases unmatched. Germline values: CDR1 SGHRS, CDR2 YFSETQ.

This clonotype was observed at least ten times. Here the CDR3 reads CASSLAGAGPEQFF. CDR3 DNA: TGTGCCAGCAGCTTAGCCGGGGCCGGTCCCGAGCAGTTCTTC. The chain joins TRBV7-2 to TRBJ2-1; D is tentatively TRBD1 or TRBD2 (5 bases each). CDR3 length equals 14 residues. Trimming removed 0 bases from V and 10 bases from J, with 13 bases in between. The germline gives CDR1 SGHTA, CDR2 FQGNSA.

This clonotype was detected a few times. J is TRBJ2-3 and V is TRBV19; 7 nucleotides align to TRBD2. Germline CDR1 LNHDA, CDR2 SQIVND (reference sequence). The CDR3 is made up of 18 amino acids. V lost 5 bases to trimming and J lost 2 bases; unmatched junction nucleotides: 16. The CDR3 protein is CASSPPLWVAGTTDTQYF. In DNA, the CDR3 is TGTGCCAGTAGTCCCCCGCTGTGGGTAGCGGGCACCACAGATACGCAGTATTTT.

The chain is built from TRBV6-2 or TRBV6-3 and TRBJ1-1, with TRBD1 as a possible D gene (5 bases). Germline CDR1 and CDR2: MNHEY and SVGEGT. The CDR3 runs 13 residues. V lost 5 bases to trimming and J lost 6 bases, with 13 bases between them. The CDR3 bases are TGTGCCAGCAGTCTAGGACAAAGCGCTGAAGCTTTCTTT. Its protein is CASSLGQSAEAFF.

This clonotype was counted between two and nine times. A much larger clone differs from this one at a single base, so this may be a read error. This chain connects TRBV14 to TRBJ2-3; the match to TRBD1 covers 8 bases. CDR1 is SGHDN and CDR2 is FVKESK in the germline V gene. This CDR3 has 14 residues. V was clipped by 4 bases and J by 2 bases; unmatched bases: 2. This CDR3 is CASSLDRATDTQYF. DNA for the CDR3: TGTGCCAGCAGCCTGGACAGGGCCACAGATACGCAGTATTTT.

This clonotype was counted only a few times. This rearrangement joins TRBV6-5 to TRBJ1-2; 9 bases are shared with TRBD1. Germline lookup yields CDR1 MNHEY and CDR2 SVGAGI. The length of the CDR3 is 18 residues. J lost 0 bases, V lost 2 bases, and 10 bases had no gene match. This chain's CDR3 is CASSYAIPGTGPNYGYTF. DNA of the CDR3: TGTGCCAGCAGTTACGCTATCCCCGGGACAGGGCCTAACTATGGCTACACCTTC.

This clonotype was seen repeatedly, ten times or more. The chain employs TRBV5-4 and TRBJ2-1; tentatively, D is TRBD2 (5 bases). The CDR3 loop spans 13 amino acids. Germline V gene data show CDR1 as SGHNT and CDR2 as YYREEE (reference sequence). Trimming removed 5 bases from V and 7 bases from J, with 13 bases in between. For the CDR3, the DNA is TGTGCCAGCAGTTTCCCGGACTCGAATGAGCAGTTCTTC. It yields the protein CASSFPDSNEQFF.

Only a few counts were recorded for this clonotype. The chain links TRBV5-1 to TRBJ1-4, with a tentative D call TRBD1 (5 bases). CDR1 and CDR2 from the germline V gene are SGHRS and YFSETQ. This CDR3 is 15 amino acids long. Trimming took 3 bases from V and 8 from J, leaving 17 bases between them. The CDR3 DNA reads TGCGCCAGCAGCTGGGAATCGATGCCAGGGGAAAAACTGTTTTTT. It yields the protein CASSWESMPGEKLFF.